The T cell receptor (beta chain) under discussion was sequenced for a study of regulatory T cells in long-lasting Graves disease. To make TCR beta libraries, researchers used iRepertoire HTBI primers and Arm-PCR of CDR3 regions. TCRdb re-derived calls from the multiplex PCR reads in MiXCR, one entry per CDR3 protein. The data contain about 470,000 distinct CDR3 sequences, less than 25% of them singletons. The sample's time point: persistent/refractory GD, antithyroid drugs over 5 years with positive TRAb. Extracted RNA from PBMCs served as the source of the TCR library. Sequencing used peripheral blood mononuclear cells (PBMCs), obtained when the disease was refractory, from a patient treated with antithyroid drugs. This TCR was sampled from a female donor with Graves disease.

The CDR3 is CASRTAGPILNTEAFF. CDR3 nucleotide sequence: TGTGCCAGTAGGACTGCGGGGCCAATTCTGAACACTGAAGCTTTCTTT. This chain joins TRBV19 and TRBJ1-1, with D possibly TRBD1 on 5 matching bases. The CDR3 has 16 residues. CDR1 and CDR2 (germline): LNHDA, SQIVND (reference sequence). The ends were cut back, 6 bases at V and 0 bases at J, with 17 bases in the middle.